Sequencing of this T cell receptor (beta chain) was carried out in a study of T cell responses to AZD1222 COVID-19 vaccine. Clones were read by immunoSEQ multiplex PCR, and TCRdb kept only the in-frame ones, dropping some. The table has fewer than 85,000 clones, around 91% seen once. Concerning this clone: Antigen specificity is unknown.

Study conclusions and caveats: Baseline seropositives among AZD1222 recipients totaled only five or six.

This TCR was recovered from an adult in good health. The sequences come from peripheral blood, collected on day 0 of AZD1222 vaccination.

The CDR3 DNA reads as TGTGCCAGCAGTTCCCAGGGGGGAACCTACGAGCAGTACTTC. Translated, it gives CASSSQGGTYEQYF. The chain recombines TRBV6-2 or TRBV6-3 with TRBJ2-7; D is perhaps TRBD1 (7 bases). CDR3 length equals 14 residues. Germline V gives CDR1 MNHEY, CDR2 SVGEGT. V shed 4 bases and J shed 2 bases, with 12 bases lying between them.